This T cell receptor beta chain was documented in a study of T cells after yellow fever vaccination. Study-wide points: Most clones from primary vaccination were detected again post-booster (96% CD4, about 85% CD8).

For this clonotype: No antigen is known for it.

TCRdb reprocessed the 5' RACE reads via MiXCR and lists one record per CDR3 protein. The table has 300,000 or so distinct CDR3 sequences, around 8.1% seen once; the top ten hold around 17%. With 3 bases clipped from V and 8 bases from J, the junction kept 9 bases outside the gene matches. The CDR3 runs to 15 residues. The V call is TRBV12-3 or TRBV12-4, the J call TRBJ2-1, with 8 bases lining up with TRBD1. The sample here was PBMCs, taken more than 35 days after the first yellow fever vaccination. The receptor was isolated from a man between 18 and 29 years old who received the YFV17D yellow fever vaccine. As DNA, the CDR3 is TGTGCCAGCAGTTTTCGAACAGGGGGGCGGGATGAGCAGTTCTTC. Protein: CASSFRTGGRDEQFF.